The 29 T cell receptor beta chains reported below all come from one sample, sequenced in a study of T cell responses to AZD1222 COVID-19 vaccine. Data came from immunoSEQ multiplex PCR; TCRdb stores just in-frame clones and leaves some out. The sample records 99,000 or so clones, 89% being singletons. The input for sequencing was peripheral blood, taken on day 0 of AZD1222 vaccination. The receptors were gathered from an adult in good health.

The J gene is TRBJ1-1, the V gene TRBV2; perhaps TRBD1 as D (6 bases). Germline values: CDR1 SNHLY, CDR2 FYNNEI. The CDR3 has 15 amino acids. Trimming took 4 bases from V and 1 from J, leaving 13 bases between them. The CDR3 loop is CASSVEGQANTEAFF. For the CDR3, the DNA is TGTGCCAGCAGTGTAGAGGGACAAGCGAACACTGAAGCTTTCTTT.

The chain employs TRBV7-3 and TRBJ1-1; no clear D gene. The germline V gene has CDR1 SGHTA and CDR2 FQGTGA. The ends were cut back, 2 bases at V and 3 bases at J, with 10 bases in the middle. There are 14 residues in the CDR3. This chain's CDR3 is CASSLLVTYTEAFF. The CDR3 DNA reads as TGTGCCAGCAGCTTATTAGTCACCTACACTGAAGCTTTCTTT.

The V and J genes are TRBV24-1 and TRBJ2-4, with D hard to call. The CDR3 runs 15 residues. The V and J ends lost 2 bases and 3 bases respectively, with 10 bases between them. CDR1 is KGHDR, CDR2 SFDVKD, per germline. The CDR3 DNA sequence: TGTGCCACCAGTGATTATATGGTGGTCAAAAACATTCAGTACTTC. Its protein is CATSDYMVVKNIQYF.

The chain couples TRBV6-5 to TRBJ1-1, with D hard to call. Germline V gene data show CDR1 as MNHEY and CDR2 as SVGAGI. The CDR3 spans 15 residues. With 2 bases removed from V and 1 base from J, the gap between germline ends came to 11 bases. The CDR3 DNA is TGTGCCAGCAGTTACATTTCGCCAAAGAACACTGAAGCTTTCTTT. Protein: CASSYISPKNTEAFF.

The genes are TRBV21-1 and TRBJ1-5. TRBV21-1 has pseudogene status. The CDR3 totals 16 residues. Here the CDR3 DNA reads TGTGCCAGCAGCAAAGTTGGGGATTATAGCAATCAGCCCCAGCATTTT. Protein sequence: CASSKVGDYSNQPQHF.

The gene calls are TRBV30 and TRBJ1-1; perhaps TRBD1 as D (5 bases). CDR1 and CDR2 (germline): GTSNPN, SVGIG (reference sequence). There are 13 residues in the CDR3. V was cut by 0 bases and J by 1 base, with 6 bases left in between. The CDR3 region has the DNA TGTGCCTGGAGTGTCGGGGGGAACACTGAAGCTTTCTTT. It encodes CAWSVGGNTEAFF. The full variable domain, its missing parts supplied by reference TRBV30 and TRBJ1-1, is SQTIHQWPATLVQPVGSPLSLECTVEGTSNPNLYWYRQAAGRGLQLLFYSVGIGQISSEVPQNLSASRPQDRQFILSSKKLLLSDSGFYLCAWSVGGNTEAFFGQGTRLTVV.

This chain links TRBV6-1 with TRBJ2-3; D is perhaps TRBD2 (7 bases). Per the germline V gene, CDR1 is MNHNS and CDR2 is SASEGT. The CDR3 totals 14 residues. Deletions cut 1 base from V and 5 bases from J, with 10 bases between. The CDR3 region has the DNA TGTGCCAGCAGTGAAGAGGGGGAGGGAGATACGCAGTATTTT. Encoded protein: CASSEEGEGDTQYF.

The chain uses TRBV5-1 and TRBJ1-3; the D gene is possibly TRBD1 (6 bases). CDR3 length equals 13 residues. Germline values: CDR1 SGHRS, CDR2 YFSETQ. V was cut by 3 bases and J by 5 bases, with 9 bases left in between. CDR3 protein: CASSSTGRNTIYF. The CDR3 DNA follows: TGCGCCAGCAGCTCCACAGGGAGAAACACCATATATTTT.

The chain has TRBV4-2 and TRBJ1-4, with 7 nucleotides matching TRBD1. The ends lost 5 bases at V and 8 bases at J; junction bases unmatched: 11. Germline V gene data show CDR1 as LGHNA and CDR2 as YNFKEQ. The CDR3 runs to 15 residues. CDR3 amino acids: CASSAGGTAGEKLFF. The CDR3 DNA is TGTGCCAGCAGCGCCGGTGGGACAGCGGGCGAAAAACTGTTTTTT.

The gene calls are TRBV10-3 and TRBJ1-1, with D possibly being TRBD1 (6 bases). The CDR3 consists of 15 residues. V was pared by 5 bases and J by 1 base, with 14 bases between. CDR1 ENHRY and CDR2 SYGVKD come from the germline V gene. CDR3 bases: TGTGCCATCAGTTTCTCCCCACAGGGGAACACTGAAGCTTTCTTT. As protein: CAISFSPQGNTEAFF.

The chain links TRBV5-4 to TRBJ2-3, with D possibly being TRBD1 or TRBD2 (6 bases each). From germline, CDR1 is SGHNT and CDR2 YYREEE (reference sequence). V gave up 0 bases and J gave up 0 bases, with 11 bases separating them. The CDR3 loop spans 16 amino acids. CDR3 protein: CASSLVGGISTDTQYF. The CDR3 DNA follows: TGTGCCAGCAGCTTGGTAGGGGGGATAAGCACAGATACGCAGTATTTT. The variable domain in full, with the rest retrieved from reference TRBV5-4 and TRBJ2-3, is ETGVTQSPTHLIKTRGQQVTLRCSSQSGHNTVSWYQQALGQGPQFIFQYYREEENGRGNFPPRFSGLQFPNYSSELNVNALELDDSALYLCASSLVGGISTDTQYFGPGTRLTVL.

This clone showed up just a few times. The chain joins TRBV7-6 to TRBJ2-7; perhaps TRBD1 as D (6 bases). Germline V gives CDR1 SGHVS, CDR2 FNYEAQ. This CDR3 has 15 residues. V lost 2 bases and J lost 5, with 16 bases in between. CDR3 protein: CASSLSAGDRHEQYF. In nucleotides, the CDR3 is TGTGCCAGCAGCTTATCGGCAGGGGATAGGCACGAGCAGTACTTC.

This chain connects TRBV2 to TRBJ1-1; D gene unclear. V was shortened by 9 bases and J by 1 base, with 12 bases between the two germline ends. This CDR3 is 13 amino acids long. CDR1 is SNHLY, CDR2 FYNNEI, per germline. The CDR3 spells CAREIGENTEAFF. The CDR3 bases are TGTGCCAGAGAAATCGGGGAGAACACTGAAGCTTTCTTT.

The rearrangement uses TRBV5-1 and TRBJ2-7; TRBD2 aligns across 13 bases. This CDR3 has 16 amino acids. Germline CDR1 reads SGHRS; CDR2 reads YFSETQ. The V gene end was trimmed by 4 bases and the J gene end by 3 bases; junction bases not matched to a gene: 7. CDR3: CASSKAGTSGDYEQYF. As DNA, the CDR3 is TGCGCCAGCAGCAAAGCCGGGACTAGCGGGGACTACGAGCAGTACTTC.

CDR3 amino acids: CAWSVRAGQPQHF. As DNA, the CDR3 is TGTGCCTGGAGTGTACGGGCGGGCCAGCCCCAGCATTTT. The gene calls are TRBV30 and TRBJ1-5, with D hard to call. The CDR3 covers 13 residues. From germline, CDR1 is GTSNPN and CDR2 SVGIG (reference sequence). Trimming shortened V by 0 bases and J by 7 bases, and 10 bases separated the two germline ends.

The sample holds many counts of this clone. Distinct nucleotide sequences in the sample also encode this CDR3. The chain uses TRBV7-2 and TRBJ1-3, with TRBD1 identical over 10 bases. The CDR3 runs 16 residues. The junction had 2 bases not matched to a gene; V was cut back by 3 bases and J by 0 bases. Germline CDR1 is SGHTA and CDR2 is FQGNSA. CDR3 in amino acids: CASSLTGGASGNTIYF. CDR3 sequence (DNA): TGTGCCAGCAGCTTGACAGGGGGCGCCTCTGGAAACACCATATATTTT.

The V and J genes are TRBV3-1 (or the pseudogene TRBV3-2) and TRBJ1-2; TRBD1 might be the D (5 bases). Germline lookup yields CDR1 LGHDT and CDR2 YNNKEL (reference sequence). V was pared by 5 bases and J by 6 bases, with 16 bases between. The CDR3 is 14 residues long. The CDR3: CASSKNRLGDGYTF. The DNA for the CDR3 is TGTGCCAGCAGCAAGAACCGGTTGGGGGATGGCTACACCTTC.

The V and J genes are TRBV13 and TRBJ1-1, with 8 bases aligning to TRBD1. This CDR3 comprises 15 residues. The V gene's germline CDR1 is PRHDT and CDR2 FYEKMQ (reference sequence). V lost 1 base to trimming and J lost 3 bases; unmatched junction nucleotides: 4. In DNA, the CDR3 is TGTGCCAGCAGCTTAGCAGGACAGGGACACACTGAAGCTTTCTTT. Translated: CASSLAGQGHTEAFF.

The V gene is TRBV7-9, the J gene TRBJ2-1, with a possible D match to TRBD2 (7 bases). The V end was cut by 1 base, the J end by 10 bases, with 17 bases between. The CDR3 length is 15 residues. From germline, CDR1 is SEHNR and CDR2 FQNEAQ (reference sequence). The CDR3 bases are TGTGCCAGCAGCTTAGATGTGGGGGGGCCCCGAGAGCAGTTCTTC. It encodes CASSLDVGGPREQFF.

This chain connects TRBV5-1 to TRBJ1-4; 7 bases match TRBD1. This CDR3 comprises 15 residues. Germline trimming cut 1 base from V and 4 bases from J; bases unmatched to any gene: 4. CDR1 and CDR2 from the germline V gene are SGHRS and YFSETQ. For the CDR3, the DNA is TGCGCCAGCAGCTTGCGCGGACAGGTTAATGAAAAACTGTTTTTT. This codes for CASSLRGQVNEKLFF.

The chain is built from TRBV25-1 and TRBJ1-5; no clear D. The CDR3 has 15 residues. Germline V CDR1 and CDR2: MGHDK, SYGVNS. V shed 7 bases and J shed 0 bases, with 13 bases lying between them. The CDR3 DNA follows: TGTGCCAGCACCCTTGACAATTATAGCAATCAGCCCCAGCATTTT. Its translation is CASTLDNYSNQPQHF.

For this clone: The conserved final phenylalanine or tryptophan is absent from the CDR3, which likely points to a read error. The CDR3: CASSPQAGGYSPLHL. The CDR3 DNA reads as TGTGCCAGCAGCCCCCAAGCCGGGGGCTATTCACCCCTCCACCTT. The gene calls are TRBV28 and TRBJ1-6, with D perhaps TRBD1 (6 bases). V dropped 6 bases and J dropped 8 bases, with 17 bases sitting between them. CDR3 length: 15 amino acids. The V gene's germline CDR1 is MDHEN and CDR2 SYDVKM.

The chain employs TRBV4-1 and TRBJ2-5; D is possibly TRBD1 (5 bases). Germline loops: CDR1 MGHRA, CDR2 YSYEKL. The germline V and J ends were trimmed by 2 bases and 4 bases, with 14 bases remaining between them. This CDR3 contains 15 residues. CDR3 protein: CASSQIRVGRETQYF. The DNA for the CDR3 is TGCGCCAGCAGCCAAATCAGGGTCGGCCGAGAGACCCAGTACTTC.

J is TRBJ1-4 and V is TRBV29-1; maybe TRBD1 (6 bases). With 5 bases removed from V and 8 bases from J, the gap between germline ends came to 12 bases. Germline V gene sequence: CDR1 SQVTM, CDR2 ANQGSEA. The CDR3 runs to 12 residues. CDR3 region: CSVRLGGEKLFF. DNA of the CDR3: TGCAGCGTTCGTTTAGGGGGAGAAAAACTGTTTTTT.

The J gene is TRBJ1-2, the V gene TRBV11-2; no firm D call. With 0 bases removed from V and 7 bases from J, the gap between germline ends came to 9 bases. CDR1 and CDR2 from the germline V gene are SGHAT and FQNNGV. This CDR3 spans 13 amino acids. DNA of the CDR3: TGTGCCAGCAGCTTAGAGATTTCGCGTGGCTACACCTTC. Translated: CASSLEISRGYTF.

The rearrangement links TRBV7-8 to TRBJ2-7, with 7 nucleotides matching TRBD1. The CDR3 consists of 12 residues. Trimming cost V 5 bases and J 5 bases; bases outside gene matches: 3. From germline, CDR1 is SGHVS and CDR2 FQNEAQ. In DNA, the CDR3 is TGTGCCAGCAGCCGACAGGGAAACGAGCAGTACTTC. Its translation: CASSRQGNEQYF.

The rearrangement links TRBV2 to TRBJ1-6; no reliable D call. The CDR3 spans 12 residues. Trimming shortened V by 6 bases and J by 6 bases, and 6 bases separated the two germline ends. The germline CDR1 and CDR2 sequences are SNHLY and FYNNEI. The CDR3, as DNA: TGTGCCAGCAGGGGTACTAATTCACCCCTCCACTTT. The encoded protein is CASRGTNSPLHF.

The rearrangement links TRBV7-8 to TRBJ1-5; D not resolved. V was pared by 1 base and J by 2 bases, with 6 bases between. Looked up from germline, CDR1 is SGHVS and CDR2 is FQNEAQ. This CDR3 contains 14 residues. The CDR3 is CASSLELGNQPQHF. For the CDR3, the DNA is TGTGCCAGCAGCTTAGAGTTGGGCAATCAGCCCCAGCATTTT.

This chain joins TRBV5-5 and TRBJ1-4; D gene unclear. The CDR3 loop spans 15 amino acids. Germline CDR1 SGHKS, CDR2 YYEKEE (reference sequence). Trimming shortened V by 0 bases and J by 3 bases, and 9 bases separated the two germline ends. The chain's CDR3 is CASSLARTSNEKLFF. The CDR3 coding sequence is TGTGCCAGCAGCTTGGCTAGGACGTCTAATGAAAAACTGTTTTTT. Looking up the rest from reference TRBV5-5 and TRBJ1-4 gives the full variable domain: DAGVTQSPTHLIKTRGQQVTLRCSPISGHKSVSWYQQVLGQGPQFIFQYYEKEERGRGNFPDRFSARQFPNYSSELNVNALLLGDSALYLCASSLARTSNEKLFFGSGTQLSVL.